The 19 T cell receptor beta chains given below trace back to one sample, sequenced in a study of CD8+CD57+ T cells in acquired aplastic anemia. Selection for sequencing was limited to patients who had shown CD8+CD57+ cell expansion by flow cytometry. Genomic DNA was employed as the template in profiling TCR beta VDJ and CDR3. TCRdb itself ran the reads through MiXCR, one entry per CDR3 protein. Of 200,000 to 300,000 distinct CDR3 sequences in the sample, roughly 82% are singletons; the top ten hold over 35%. The sequenced sample was sorted CD4+, CD8+, or CD8+CD57+ T cells (not recorded which) from PBMCs. Source of these receptors: a human donor with aplastic anemia.

This clonotype has a single count. This chain joins TRBV24-1 and TRBJ2-4; TRBD1 is a possible D gene (5 bases). The V gene lost 7 bases and the J gene lost 13 bases, with 22 bases spanning the gap. This CDR3 is built from 14 residues. Per the germline V gene, CDR1 is KGHDR and CDR2 is SFDVKD. CDR3 protein: CATSDAWGYDAQYF. The CDR3 coding sequence is TGTGCCACCAGCGATGCTTGGGGCTACGATGCGCAGTACTTC.

This chain connects TRBV15 to TRBJ2-3; D is possibly TRBD1 or TRBD2 (5 bases each). The CDR3 runs 16 residues. The germline V gene encodes CDR1 LNHNV and CDR2 YYDKDF (reference sequence). V lost 3 bases and J lost 1, with 14 bases in between. CDR3 DNA: TGTGCCACCAGCAGTCAAAGGCAGGGAGGCACAGATACGCAGTATTTT. Protein: CATSSQRQGGTDTQYF. Complete variable domain (other parts from reference TRBV15 and TRBJ2-3): DAMVIQNPRYQVTQFGKPVTLSCSQTLNHNVMYWYQQKSSQAPKLLFHYYDKDFNNEADTPDNFQSRRPNTSFCFLDIRSPGLGDTAMYLCATSSQRQGGTDTQYFGPGTRLTVL.

To note about this clonotype: The CDR3 carries no conserved terminal phenylalanine or tryptophan, so it likely arises from a read error. No DNA is shown, since the ends of the CDR3 on it are uncertain; the CDR3 is the one TCRdb lists. This rearrangement joins TRBV9 to TRBJ2-3. Germline V CDR1 and CDR2: SGDLS, YYNGEE. Including both end residues, the CDR3 is 12 amino acids long. This CDR3 reads CAEQRIRSILSL.

This clonotype was picked up a small number of times. The junction and the germline gene differ at one end; a read error may be behind it. The CDR3 loop is CASSFHPDATAQSF. The CDR3 region has the DNA TGTGCCAGCAGCTTTCATCCAGACGCCACAGCCCAGTCCTTT. V usage is TRBV7-8 and J usage is TRBJ2-3; D not resolved. There are 14 residues in the CDR3. Germline V gene lookup returns CDR1 SGHVS and CDR2 FQNEAQ. Variable domain in full (rest from reference TRBV7-8 and TRBJ2-3): GAGVSQSPRYKVAKRGQDVALRCDPISGHVSLFWYQQALGQGPEFLTYFQNEAQLDKSGLPSDRFFAERPEGSVSTLKIQRTQQEDSAVYLCASSFHPDATAQSFGPGTRLTVL.

In its sample, this clonotype was seen a few times. The junction departs from germline at one end; a sequencing error may be responsible. V is TRBV7-2 and J is TRBJ2-5; D is possibly TRBD2 (5 bases). The CDR3 sequence is 14 residues long. Germline CDR1 reads SGHTA; CDR2 reads FQGNSA. Written as DNA, the CDR3 is TGTGCCACCAGCTTAGCCGGCGGGCCCGAGACCCAGTATTTC. Protein product: CATSLAGGPETQYF.

On this clonotype itself: The junction departs from the called germline gene at one end, perhaps through a read error. The chain employs TRBV29-1 and TRBJ2-1, with D tentatively TRBD1 (5 bases). Germline V CDR1 and CDR2: SQVTM, ANQGSEA. This CDR3 spans 12 amino acids. In DNA, the CDR3 is TGCGGCGTGGGGCCTGCCAACAATGAGCAGTTCTTC. This codes for CGVGPANNEQFF.

In regard to this clonotype: At one end the junction does not follow the germline gene, possibly because of a read error. V and J are TRBV7-2 and TRBJ2-3; D remains ambiguous. CDR3 size: 14 residues. Germline assignment: CDR1 SGHTA and CDR2 FQGNSA. CDR3 coding DNA: TGTGCCAGCAGCCAAGGCCTTGCACGTGGCTACACCTTCTTT. This translates into CASSQGLARGYTFF.

In the case of this clonotype: The DNA is left out, because the CDR3 cannot be placed on it with certainty; the CDR3 is given as TCRdb lists it. This chain uses TRBV9 with TRBJ2-3. With termini counted, the CDR3 has 15 amino acids. Germline values: CDR1 SGDLS, CDR2 YYNGEE. The CDR3 loop is CASSVSSGTQYFEYF.

This clonotype was recorded only once. The junction departs from the called germline gene at one end, perhaps through a read error. This rearrangement joins TRBV9 to TRBJ2-5; D possibly corresponds to TRBD2 (6 bases). The germline gives CDR1 SGDLS, CDR2 YYNGEE. The CDR3 has 14 residues. In nucleotides, the CDR3 is TGTGCCACCAGCGGAGGGTCGGGTCAAGAGACTCATGACTTC. Its translation is CATSGGSGQETHDF.

Points on this clonotype: At one end, the junction sequence differs from germline, possibly due to a read error. V and J are TRBV9 and TRBJ1-5; D is perhaps TRBD1 (6 bases). Germline values: CDR1 SGDLS, CDR2 YYNGEE. This CDR3 is built from 14 residues. CDR3 sequence reads: CASSDSLAGGPQNF. CDR3 DNA sequence: TGTGCCAGCAGCGACTCCTTAGCGGGGGGGCCCCAGAATTTT.

The rearrangement links TRBV7-2 to TRBJ2-3; 9 bases line up with TRBD1. The DNA end favors TRBJ2-5, so the J call may be wrong. CDR3 length: 13 residues. The germline CDR1 and CDR2 sequences are SGHTA and FQGNSA. The CDR3 loop reads CASSSGTGYSQYF. CDR3 nucleotide sequence: TGTGCCAGCAGCTCCGGGACAGGGTATAGCCAGTACTTC.

The chain employs TRBV9 and TRBJ2-7, with TRBD2 as a possible D gene (6 bases). Trimming removed 0 bases at V and 8 bases at J, with 21 bases between. Germline V gives CDR1 SGDLS, CDR2 YYNGEE. This CDR3 region has 16 residues. The CDR3 bases are TGTGCCAGCAGCGTAGAGGACTATCCCCTCCTGGCCAAGCAGTACGTC. Its protein is CASSVEDYPLLAKQYV.

Comments on this clonotype: The limits of the CDR3 on the DNA are not certain, so only TCRdb's listed CDR3 is given. V and J are TRBV2 and TRBJ2-6; TRBD1, the D gene given by the table, was not confirmed from the DNA. The CDR3 has 17 residues if both end residues are counted. Germline CDR1 is SNHLY and CDR2 is FYNNEI. This CDR3 is CASSDGGIHEQFFVPSF.

Comments on this clonotype: A read error is likely, as this CDR3 ends without the conserved phenylalanine or tryptophan. No DNA is shown, since the ends of the CDR3 on it are uncertain; the CDR3 is the one TCRdb lists. The chain couples TRBV7-2 to TRBJ1-2. Germline V CDR1 and CDR2: SGHTA, FQGNSA. Termini included, the CDR3 measures 13 amino acids. Here the CDR3 reads CASSPLPAGLDTL.

V gene TRBV7-2 combines with J gene TRBJ2-3; 7 bases are a match to TRBD2. The ends lost 0 bases at V and 15 bases at J; junction bases unmatched: 15. CDR3 size: 15 residues. Per germline, CDR1 SGHTA and CDR2 FQGNSA. The CDR3 coding sequence is TGTGCCAGCAGCTTAGCGGGAGGGCCCGATAATAAGTATTATTTT. Amino acid sequence: CASSLAGGPDNKYYF.

The chain joins TRBV20-1 to TRBJ2-1; tentative D call: TRBD2 (6 bases). This CDR3 spans 12 amino acids. Germline CDR1 and CDR2: DFQATT and SNEGSKA (reference sequence). The germline V and J ends were trimmed by 3 bases and 8 bases, with 11 bases remaining between them. This CDR3 reads CSASIGSDEQFF. The CDR3 DNA follows: TGCAGTGCTAGCATCGGGAGCGATGAGCAGTTCTTC.

This clonotype was detected many times. No conserved phenylalanine or tryptophan ends this CDR3, so it is likely a read error. Because the CDR3's place on the DNA is in doubt, the DNA is left out and the CDR3 is given as listed by TCRdb. The rearrangement links TRBV9 to TRBJ2-3. Germline lookup yields CDR1 SGDLS and CDR2 YYNGEE. With termini counted, the CDR3 has 13 amino acids. CDR3 residues: CASGDAGNIQYFV.

In regard to this clonotype: The junction departs from germline at one end; a sequencing error may be responsible. The chain employs TRBV24-1 and TRBJ1-2; D gene ambiguous. Germline V gene lookup returns CDR1 KGHDR and CDR2 SFDVKD. The length of the CDR3 is 14 residues. The CDR3 protein is CATSDLGQTYGYAF. CDR3 DNA sequence: TGTGCCACCAGTGATTTAGGGCAGACCTATGGCTACGCCTTC.

V is TRBV7-2 and J is TRBJ2-1; 11 bases line up with TRBD2. Germline CDR1 SGHTA, CDR2 FQGNSA. V shed 1 base and J 14 bases; nucleotides not matched to a gene: 16. The CDR3 is made up of 17 amino acids. The CDR3 region is CASSLGVAGGPLSGEFF. For the CDR3, the DNA is TGTGCCAGCAGCTTAGGGGTAGCGGGGGGGCCCTTATCTGGGGAGTTCTTC.